This T cell receptor (beta chain) was captured by sequencing in a study of regulatory T cells in long-lasting Graves disease. V dropped 4 bases and J dropped 2 bases, with 16 bases sitting between them. The CDR3 has 16 amino acids. Germline V CDR1 and CDR2: MGHRA, YSYEKL. This clonotype was counted many times. Investigators prepared the TCR beta libraries by applying iRepertoire HTBI primers and Arm-PCR of CDR3 regions. TCRdb independently ran MiXCR on the multiplex PCR reads; one entry per CDR3 protein. This sample has hundreds of thousands of distinct CDR3 sequences, with approximately 15% found just once. Time point meaning: newly diagnosed GD, antithyroid drugs for less than 3 months. PBMC-extracted RNA yielded the TCR library. These same data were also listed under a study on T cells in Graves' hyperthyroidism and ophthalmopathy. That paper states: Diagnostic assessment was based on clinical symptoms, serum thyroxine and TRAb, thyroid ultrasound and orbital computed tomography.

Sequenced material: peripheral blood mononuclear cells (PBMCs), taken at new diagnosis, from a patient treated with antithyroid drugs. The chain joins TRBV4-1 to TRBJ2-3; D gene uncertain. The receptor was derived from a man in his forties with Graves disease. CDR3 region: CASSPQPAVSTDTQYF. As DNA, the CDR3 is TGCGCCAGCAGCCCCCAACCCGCCGTATCCACAGATACGCAGTATTTT.